This T cell receptor beta chain was documented in a study of CD8 T cells in ankylosing spondylitis. The study's findings and limits: It appeared that ankylosing spondylitis blood was characterized by a TCR beta motif of fewer than 10 highly homologous variants. The study looked at matched synovial fluid samples from ankylosing spondylitis patients. Disease-linked clones were reported to be significantly enriched there. Relatively rare in peripheral blood, disease-linked clones were also CD8+.

Per the germline V gene, CDR1 is LNHNV and CDR2 is YYDKDF (reference sequence). V was pared by 0 bases and J by 4 bases, with 9 bases of the junction left unmatched. The length of the CDR3 is 17 residues. As the method for making TCR beta libraries, quantitative 5'-RACE with molecular barcodes was used. TCRdb passed the 5' RACE reads through MiXCR, listing each CDR3 protein once. The data show hundreds of thousands of distinct CDR3 sequences, approximately 12% seen once. This clonotype was picked up many times. What it binds is not known. The source of this sequence is a male donor with ankylosing spondylitis. What was sequenced was blood, either unsorted or a sorted T cell fraction (not recorded which). This chain uses TRBV15 with TRBJ2-7; 10 bases agree with TRBD2. CDR3 DNA: TGTGCCACCAGCAGAGATCTGGCTAGCGGGAGTACGTACGAGCAGTACTTC. This gives the protein CATSRDLASGSTYEQYF.